This T cell receptor (beta chain) was recorded in a study of blood T cells in healthy people across ages. About the study: Using template switching, researchers captured about one barcoded beta molecule for each two T cells.

The study, taken as a whole, reports: A roughly linear fall in TCR beta diversity per million T cells was seen with increasing age.

This clonotype was seen only a few times. The antigen remains unidentified. Combining a sample-barcoded 5' primer with a J-beta primer mix, a second PCR ran for 7 to 11 cycles. Each cDNA molecule carried a tag from a template-switch adaptor that contained 12 random nucleotides. TCRdb fed the 5' RACE reads into MiXCR, producing one record per CDR3 protein. The sample lists 1 million or so distinct CDR3 sequences, 35% to 55% occurring once. They isolated at least 6 million PBMCs from each sample. The receptor was isolated from a woman between 55 and 75 years old in good health. The sample was blood.

The CDR3 is CASSLMGQGGEKLFF. CDR3 bases: TGTGCCAGCAGTTTAATGGGACAGGGTGGGGAAAAACTGTTTTTT. This rearrangement joins TRBV28 to TRBJ1-4; 9 nucleotides align to TRBD1. Germline V gives CDR1 MDHEN, CDR2 SYDVKM. Unmatched junction bases numbered 6, after V lost 2 bases and J lost 8 bases. The CDR3 totals 15 residues. Using reference TRBV28 and TRBJ1-4 for the parts outside the CDR3, the full variable domain is DVKVTQSSRYLVKRTGEKVFLECVQDMDHENMFWYRQDPGLGLRLIYFSYDVKMKEKGDIPEGYSVSREKKERFSLILESASTNQTSMYLCASSLMGQGGEKLFFGSGTQLSVL.